This T cell receptor (beta chain) was identified in a study of tumor and adjacent non-tumor tissue in lung cancer. About the study: The cohort had approximately 13 adenocarcinoma, a couple of squamous cell and 1 small cell patients. Study results and limitations: TCR diversity was significantly greater in tumor than normal lung tissue. Patients with more diverse tumor TCRs had worse survival.

The template was RNA from unsorted bulk tissue. A modified ARM-PCR protocol with three rounds of nested PCR amplified TCRbeta. MiXCR, applied by TCRdb to the multiplex PCR reads, yields one record per CDR3 protein. The table lists roughly 65,000 distinct CDR3 sequences, almost 60% of them singletons. In the case of this clonotype: Its antigen is not known.

Germline-derived CDR1 and CDR2 are DFQATT and SNEGSKA (reference sequence). V lost 1 base and J 6 bases, leaving 31 bases between the germline ends. The CDR3 length is 20 residues. The chain combines TRBV20-1 with TRBJ2-1, with D perhaps being TRBD1 or TRBD2 (5 bases each). This TCR was sampled from a man aged 50-59 years with non-small cell lung cancer. The sample taken for sequencing was lung tumor tissue. CDR3 bases: TGCAGTGCTAGAGCATATCCATTGACTTTTAGTCTGGGGGAATTCAATGAGCAGTTCTTC. Translated: CSARAYPLTFSLGEFNEQFF.